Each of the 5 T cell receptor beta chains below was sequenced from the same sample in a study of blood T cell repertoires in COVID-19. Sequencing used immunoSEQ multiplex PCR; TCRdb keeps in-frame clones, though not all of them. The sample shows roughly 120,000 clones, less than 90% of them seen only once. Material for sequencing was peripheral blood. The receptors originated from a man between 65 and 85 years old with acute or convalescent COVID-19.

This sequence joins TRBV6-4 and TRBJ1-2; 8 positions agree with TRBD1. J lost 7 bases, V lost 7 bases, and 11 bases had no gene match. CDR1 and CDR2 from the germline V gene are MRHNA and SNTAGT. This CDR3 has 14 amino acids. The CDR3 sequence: CASTLAPGGTGYTF. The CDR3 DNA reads TGTGCCAGCACCCTTGCCCCAGGGGGCACTGGCTACACCTTC.

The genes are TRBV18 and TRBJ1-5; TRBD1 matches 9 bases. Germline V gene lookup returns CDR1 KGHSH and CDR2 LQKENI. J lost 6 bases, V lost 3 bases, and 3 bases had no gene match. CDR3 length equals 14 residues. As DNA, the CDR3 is TGTGCCAGCTCACCGACAGGGGGTGTTCAGCCCCAGCATTTT. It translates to CASSPTGGVQPQHF.

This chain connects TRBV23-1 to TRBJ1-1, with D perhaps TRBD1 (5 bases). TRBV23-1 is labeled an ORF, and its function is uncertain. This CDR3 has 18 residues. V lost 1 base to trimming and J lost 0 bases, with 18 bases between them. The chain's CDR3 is CASSQFDSGGLMNTEAFF. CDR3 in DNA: TGCGCCAGCAGTCAATTCGACAGTGGGGGACTCATGAACACTGAAGCTTTCTTT.

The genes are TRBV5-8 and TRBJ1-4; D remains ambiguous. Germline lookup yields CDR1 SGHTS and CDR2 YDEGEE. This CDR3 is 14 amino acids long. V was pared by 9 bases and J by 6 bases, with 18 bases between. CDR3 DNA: TGTGCCACCCTAGAGCAGAATCGGGATGAAAAACTGTTTTTT. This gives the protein CATLEQNRDEKLFF.

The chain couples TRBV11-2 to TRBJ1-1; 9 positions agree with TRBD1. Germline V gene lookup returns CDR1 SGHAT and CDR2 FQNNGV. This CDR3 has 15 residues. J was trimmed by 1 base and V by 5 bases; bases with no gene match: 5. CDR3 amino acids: CASSLRQGGNTEAFF. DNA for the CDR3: TGTGCCAGCAGCCTCCGACAGGGGGGGAACACTGAAGCTTTCTTT.